The clone carrying this T cell receptor beta chain was picked up a small number of times. Its antigen is undetermined. J gave up 8 bases and V 0 bases, and 4 bases lay outside the gene matches. Germline values: CDR1 MNHEY, CDR2 SVGAGI. The CDR3 length is 15 residues. The sample originates from a study of T cells in Graves' hyperthyroidism and ophthalmopathy. General observations from the study: Appearing also in blood were most of the thyroid clonotypes expanded above 0.001.

Hyperthyroidism had been newly diagnosed in patients aged 18 to 65, and its duration was under 2 months. The study collected blood at first hyperthyroidism diagnosis, before any ophthalmopathy symptoms arose. PBMCs were collected from an approximately 9.5 ml volume of fresh peripheral blood. RNA transcripts gave rise to amplified TCR beta CDR3 regions. The primer set for the first-round RT-PCR of the TCR CDR3 was HTBI. TCRdb redid the calling of the multiplex PCR reads with MiXCR, one entry per CDR3 protein. The table lists 550,000 to 850,000 distinct CDR3 sequences, 18% of them singletons. The sequenced sample was blood. The chain links TRBV6-5 to TRBJ1-2; 12 bases are a match to TRBD1. The clonotype was recovered from a woman aged 45 to 65 with Graves' hyperthyroidism that later progressed to Graves' ophthalmopathy. CDR3 protein: CASSYSGQGAKGYTF. DNA of the CDR3: TGTGCCAGCAGTTACTCGGGACAGGGGGCCAAGGGCTACACCTTC.